The rows below give T cell receptor beta chains drawn from one sample of a study of shared clonotypes between healthy human individuals. The assay was immunoSEQ multiplex PCR, and TCRdb's table has in-frame clones only and misses some. The data show around 2,100,000 clones, about 95% seen once. The specimen was naive CD8+ T cells sorted from blood. Receptors were obtained from a man younger than 35 in good health. The CDR3 runs from the conserved cysteine through the conserved F or W. The order of the fields is D gene, V gene, J gene, clone size, CDR3 protein, CDR3 DNA. D genes are given only for firm matches. A row's size may be missing; if present it is once, few, many or a size class.

D gene: NA
V gene: TRBV5-4
J gene: TRBJ2-3
clone size: NA
CDR3 protein: CASSFEGLGFADTQYF
CDR3 DNA: TGTGCCAGCAGCTTTGAAGGGTTGGGTTTCGCAGATACGCAGTATTTT

D gene: NA
V gene: TRBV5-6
J gene: TRBJ1-5
clone size: NA
CDR3 protein: CASSLLDLNPSQPQHF
CDR3 DNA: TGTGCCAGCAGCTTACTCGACCTAAACCCAAGTCAGCCCCAGCATTTT

D gene: NA
V gene: TRBV21-1
J gene: TRBJ2-1
clone size: NA
CDR3 protein: CASSLPPNRTNEQFF
CDR3 DNA: TGTGCCAGCAGTCTTCCGCCTAATCGTACGAATGAGCAGTTCTTC

D gene: NA
V gene: TRBV7-9
J gene: TRBJ2-3
clone size: once
CDR3 protein: CASSRSVGGGAVDTQYF
CDR3 DNA: TGTGCCAGCAGCCGAAGCGTGGGAGGGGGCGCGGTAGATACGCAGTATTTT

D gene: TRBD2
V gene: TRBV14
J gene: TRBJ2-3
clone size: NA
CDR3 protein: CASSQESSGGPPDTQYF
CDR3 DNA: TGTGCCAGCAGCCAAGAGTCTAGCGGGGGGCCCCCAGATACGCAGTATTTT

D gene: NA
V gene: TRBV19
J gene: TRBJ2-7
clone size: once
CDR3 protein: CASSAGGLYEQYF
CDR3 DNA: TGTGCCAGTAGTGCCGGAGGATTGTACGAGCAGTACTTC

D gene: NA
V gene: TRBV7-9
J gene: TRBJ1-1
clone size: NA
CDR3 protein: CASRAEGWATEAFF
CDR3 DNA: TGTGCCAGCAGGGCAGAGGGTTGGGCCACTGAAGCTTTCTTT

D gene: NA
V gene: TRBV19
J gene: TRBJ1-4
clone size: NA
CDR3 protein: CASKQGNEKLFF
CDR3 DNA: TGTGCCAGTAAGCAGGGGAATGAAAAACTGTTTTTT

D gene: NA
V gene: TRBV11-2
J gene: TRBJ2-7
clone size: NA
CDR3 protein: CASSFIDDSYEQYF
CDR3 DNA: TGTGCCAGCAGCTTTATAGACGATTCCTACGAGCAGTACTTC

D gene: NA
V gene: TRBV13
J gene: TRBJ1-4
clone size: NA
CDR3 protein: CASSATMGDEKLFF
CDR3 DNA: TGTGCCAGCAGCGCCACCATGGGAGACGAAAAACTGTTTTTT